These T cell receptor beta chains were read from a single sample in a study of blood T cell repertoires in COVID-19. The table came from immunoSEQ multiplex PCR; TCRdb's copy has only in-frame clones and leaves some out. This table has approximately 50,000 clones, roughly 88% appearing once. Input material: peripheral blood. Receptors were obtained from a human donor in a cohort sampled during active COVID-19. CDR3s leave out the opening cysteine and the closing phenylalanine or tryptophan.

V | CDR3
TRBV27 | ASSLLGRGRTDTQY
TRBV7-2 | ASSLDRGSGSPLH
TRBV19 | ASRVTGDYSNQPQH
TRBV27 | ASSGDYPYQETQY
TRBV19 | ASMSFLAGEVGEQF
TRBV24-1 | ATSDWTGVEADQETQY
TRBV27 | ASSRGRSEVHEKLF
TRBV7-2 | ASSPWGGKVNEKLF
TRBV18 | ASSPGTGTDTQY
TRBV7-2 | ASSLGTGMYEQY
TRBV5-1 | ASTYLGGYNEQF
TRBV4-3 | ASSQGAAGNQPQH
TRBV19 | ASRDSGRGTDTQY
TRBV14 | ASSTGGPEAF
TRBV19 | ASSTLANPTDTQY
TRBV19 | ASSHPGGPYEQY
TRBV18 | ASSTTGSYEQY
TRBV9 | ASSVEDRGDNEQF
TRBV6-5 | ASSYSSGKWGDEQF
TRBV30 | AWSLPLSGNTIY
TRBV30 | AWSVQRAGPEKLF
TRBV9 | ASSVAGTEYEQY
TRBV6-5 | ATQSSYEQY
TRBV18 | ASSERAANTGELF
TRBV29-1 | SVTIAGEKLF